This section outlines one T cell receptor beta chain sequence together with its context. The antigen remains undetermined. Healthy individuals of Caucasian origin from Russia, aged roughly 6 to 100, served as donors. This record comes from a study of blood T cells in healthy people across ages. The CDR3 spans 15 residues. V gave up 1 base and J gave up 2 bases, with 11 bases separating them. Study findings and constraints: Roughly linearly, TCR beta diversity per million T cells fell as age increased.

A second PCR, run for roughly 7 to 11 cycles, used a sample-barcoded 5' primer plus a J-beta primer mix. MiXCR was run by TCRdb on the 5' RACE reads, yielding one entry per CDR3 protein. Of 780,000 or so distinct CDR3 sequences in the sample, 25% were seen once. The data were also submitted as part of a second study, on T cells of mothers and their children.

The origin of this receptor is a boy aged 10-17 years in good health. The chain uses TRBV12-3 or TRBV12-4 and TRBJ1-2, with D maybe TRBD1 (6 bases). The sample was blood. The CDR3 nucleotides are TGTGCCAGCAGTTTAGAGGGGGGATCGAACTATGGCTACACCTTC. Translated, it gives CASSLEGGSNYGYTF.